The rows below give T cell receptor beta chains drawn from one sample of a study of cytomegalovirus exposure and HLA in healthy donors. Using immunoSEQ multiplex PCR, the repertoire was profiled, and TCRdb retains in-frame clones only, with some absent. Of under 200,000 clones in the sample, 65% to 85% were seen once. Sequencing was performed on PBMCs. These receptors were collected from a woman aged 45-65 years in good health and CMV-seropositive. Both conserved end residues are part of each CDR3. A D gene is named only where the DNA matches it firmly. Size is omitted from some rows. Given values are once, few, many or a class for expanded clones.

V	D	size	J	DNA	CDR3
TRBV28	-	-	TRBJ1-3	TGTGCCACCACCCAGGGGCCTGGAAACACCATATATTTT	CATTQGPGNTIYF
TRBV2	TRBD1	-	TRBJ2-5	TGTGCCAGCAGTGAACTTAGGACAGGGAGGGAGACCCAGTACTTC	CASSELRTGRETQYF
TRBV18	TRBD1	-	TRBJ2-5	TGTGCCAGCTCACCACCGACCGGGACAGCCCACTTC	CASSPPTGTAHF
TRBV15	TRBD2	-	TRBJ2-1	TGTGCCACCAGCAGTGTGGGACTAGCGGGAGTGAGGGATGAGCAGTTCTTC	CATSSVGLAGVRDEQFF
TRBV5-6	TRBD1	-	TRBJ2-5	TGTGCCAGCAGCTTTTTGGGGACAGGGGGCCAAGAGACCCAGTACTTC	CASSFLGTGGQETQYF
TRBV5-1	-	-	TRBJ1-1	TGCGCCAGCAGCTCCGCGGGGCAGAACACTGAAGCTTTCTTT	CASSSAGQNTEAFF
TRBV27	-	-	TRBJ1-2	TGTGCCAGCAGTTTATCGATAGGAGATTACCCCTATGGCTACACCTTC	CASSLSIGDYPYGYTF
TRBV4-1	TRBD2	-	TRBJ2-1	TGCGCCAGCAGCCTTCTCGGACTAGGCTCCTACAATGAGCAGTTCTTC	CASSLLGLGSYNEQFF
TRBV10-3	-	-	TRBJ2-7	TGTGCCATCAGTGATGAGGGGGACACGGCCTACGAGCAGTACTTC	CAISDEGDTAYEQYF
TRBV10-3	TRBD1	-	TRBJ1-1	TGTGCCATCAGTACTCAGGGGGCTTACACTGAAGCTTTCTTT	CAISTQGAYTEAFF
TRBV15	-	-	TRBJ2-7	TGTGCCACCAGCAGAGATGGGGGCGTCGGGCAGTACTTC	CATSRDGGVGQYF
TRBV2	-	-	TRBJ1-1	TGTGCCAGCAACACAGGGTTGGACACTGAAGCTTTCTTT	CASNTGLDTEAFF
TRBV7-2	-	-	TRBJ1-2	TGTGCCAGCAGCGCACCCACAGGTAGCTATGGCTACACCTTC	CASSAPTGSYGYTF
TRBV9	TRBD1	-	TRBJ1-1	TGTGCCAGCAGCCCGAGGACAGGACAGAACACTGAAGCTTTCTTT	CASSPRTGQNTEAFF
TRBV5-5	-	-	TRBJ1-5	TGTGCCAGCAGTACAGGATACAATCAGCCCCAGCATTTT	CASSTGYNQPQHF
TRBV19	-	-	TRBJ1-4	TGTGCCAGTAGTTCGACAGTAGGGGGAGAAAAACTGTTTTTT	CASSSTVGGEKLFF
TRBV11-2	TRBD1	once	TRBJ1-1	TGTGCCAGCAGGTCCGGGACAGGGGGCGTCAACACTGAAGCTTTCTTT	CASRSGTGGVNTEAFF
TRBV5-6	TRBD1	few	TRBJ1-2	TGTGCCAGCAGCTCCTCCGGGACAGACTATGGCTACACCTTC	CASSSSGTDYGYTF
TRBV27	-	-	TRBJ2-3	TGTGCCAGCAGTCCCTTGGGGCCAGATACGCAGTATTTT	CASSPLGPDTQYF
TRBV4-3	-	-	TRBJ2-5	TGCGCCAGCAGCCGAGGGCATCCCCAGATGAAGACCCAGTACTTC	CASSRGHPQMKTQYF
TRBV5-6	TRBD1	-	TRBJ1-2	TGTGCCAGCAGCACTGGGACAGGGGATGGCTACACCTTC	CASSTGTGDGYTF
TRBV9	TRBD2	-	TRBJ2-1	TGTGCCAGCAGCGTAGGTTCTAGCGGGGGACCGACCTACAATGAGCAGTTCTTC	CASSVGSSGGPTYNEQFF
TRBV27	-	-	TRBJ2-5	TGTGCCAGCAGTTTACGGCGAGGGGAGACCCAGTACTTC	CASSLRRGETQYF
TRBV6-6	-	few	TRBJ1-3	TGTGCCAGCAGGACGGCCGGGGGAAACACCATATATTTT	CASRTAGGNTIYF
TRBV6-1	TRBD2	-	TRBJ2-7	TGTGCCAGCAGGCGGGGGGTAGGCGAGCAGTACTTC	CASRRGVGEQYF
TRBV28	TRBD1	-	TRBJ1-1	TGTGCCAGCAGTTCCCGGGGACAGGGGGCAGCTGAAGCTTTCTTT	CASSSRGQGAAEAFF
TRBV19	TRBD1	-	TRBJ1-3	TGTGCCAGTGCTACAGGGGGCTCTGGAAACACCATATATTTT	CASATGGSGNTIYF
TRBV4-3	-	-	TRBJ2-7	TGCGCCAGCAGCCCCGGCTCGTACGGACACGACTCCTACGAGCAGTACTTC	CASSPGSYGHDSYEQYF
TRBV10-3	TRBD1	-	TRBJ2-2	TGTGCCATCAGGGGGGACAGACCGAACACCGGGGAGCTGTTTTTT	CAIRGDRPNTGELFF
TRBV21-1	-	-	TRBJ2-7	TGTGCCAGCAGCAAAGGAGGGTGGGCAAACTACGAGCAGTACTTC	CASSKGGWANYEQYF
TRBV6-5	-	-	TRBJ2-3	TGTGCCAGCAGTTACTCGCGCGCAGGGTGGGATACGCAGTATTTT	CASSYSRAGWDTQYF
TRBV19	-	-	TRBJ1-1	TGTGCCAGTAAGCAGAACACTGAAGCTTTCTTT	CASKQNTEAFF
TRBV7-7	TRBD1	-	TRBJ2-3	TGTGCTAGCAGCCAGGGACAGGGGGCGTCAGATACGCAGTATTTT	CASSQGQGASDTQYF
TRBV19	TRBD2	-	TRBJ2-3	TGTGCCAGTAGTATAGGACTAGCGGGACGAACAGATACGCAGTATTTT	CASSIGLAGRTDTQYF
TRBV28	-	-	TRBJ1-2	TGTGCCAGCAGTTTAGGGGGACCCGGGGGATATTATGGCTACACCTTC	CASSLGGPGGYYGYTF
TRBV28	TRBD2	-	TRBJ2-1	TGTGCCAGCAGCCCGCTAGCGGGGAGCTCCTACAATGAGCAGTTCTTC	CASSPLAGSSYNEQFF
TRBV28	TRBD1	-	TRBJ1-3	TGTGCCAGCAGTTCGGGACAGTCGGGGGGAAACACCATATATTTT	CASSSGQSGGNTIYF
TRBV11-3	-	few	TRBJ2-5	TGTGCCAGCAGCCCGGATACAGGGTTTGAGACCCAGTACTTC	CASSPDTGFETQYF
TRBV7-2	TRBD2	few	TRBJ2-7	TGTGCCAGCAGCTTAGCCCCGGGACTAGCGGGGAGCTCCTACGAGCAGTACTTC	CASSLAPGLAGSSYEQYF
TRBV30	-	once	TRBJ2-2	TGTGCCACACCGCTTGAGGCGAACACCGGGGAGCTGTTTTTT	CATPLEANTGELFF